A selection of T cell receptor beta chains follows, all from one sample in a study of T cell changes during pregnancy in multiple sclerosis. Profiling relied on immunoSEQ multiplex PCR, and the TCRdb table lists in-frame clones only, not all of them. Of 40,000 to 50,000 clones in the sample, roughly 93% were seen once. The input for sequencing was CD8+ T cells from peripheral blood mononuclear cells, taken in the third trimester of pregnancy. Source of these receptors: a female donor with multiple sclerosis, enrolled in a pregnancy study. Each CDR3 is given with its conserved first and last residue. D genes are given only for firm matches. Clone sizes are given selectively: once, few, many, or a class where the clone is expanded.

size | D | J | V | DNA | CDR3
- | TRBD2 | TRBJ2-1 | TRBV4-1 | TGCGCCAGCACCCCTCCTTCCGCTGGTAGCGGGAGGGTAGTTGTGCAGTTCTTC | CASTPPSAGSGRVVVQFF
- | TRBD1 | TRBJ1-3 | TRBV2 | TGTGCCAGCAGTGCAAGGGGACAGGAAGACACTGGAAACACCATATATTTT | CASSARGQEDTGNTIYF
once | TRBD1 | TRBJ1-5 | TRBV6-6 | TGTGCCAGCAGTTACGGGGACAGTGATCAGCCCCAGCATTTT | CASSYGDSDQPQHF
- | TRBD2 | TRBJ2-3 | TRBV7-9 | TGTGCCAGCTCTAGGGGCGGGAGTACCCCAGATACGCAGTATTTT | CASSRGGSTPDTQYF
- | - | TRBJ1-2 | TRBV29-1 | TGCAGCGCCGAAGGACAGAAAGAGGCTAACTATGGCTACACCTTC | CSAEGQKEANYGYTF
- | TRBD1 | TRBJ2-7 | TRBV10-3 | TGTGCCATCGGGACAGGGTCTTCCTACGAGCAGTACTTC | CAIGTGSSYEQYF
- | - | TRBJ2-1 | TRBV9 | TGTGCCAGCGGGCACAGGGCCCCCTACAATGAGCAGTTCTTC | CASGHRAPYNEQFF
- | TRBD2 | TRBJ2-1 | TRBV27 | TGTGCCAGCAGCGGGACTAGTGACAATGAGCAGTTCTTC | CASSGTSDNEQFF
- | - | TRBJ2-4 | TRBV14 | TGTGCCAGCAGCCACCGTATGAGGGACATTCAGTACTTC | CASSHRMRDIQYF
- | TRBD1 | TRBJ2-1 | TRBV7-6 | TGTGCCAGCAGTGACTCGGGACAGAACTACAATGAGCAGTTCTTC | CASSDSGQNYNEQFF
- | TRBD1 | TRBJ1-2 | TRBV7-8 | TGTGCCAGCAGCTCACGGACAGGGTGGGATGGCTACACCTTC | CASSSRTGWDGYTF
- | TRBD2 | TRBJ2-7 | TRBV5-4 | TGTGCCAGCAGCTTGCGGGAGGGCTACGAGCAGTACTTC | CASSLREGYEQYF
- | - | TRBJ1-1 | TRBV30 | TGTGCCTGGGGTCTCGGGGGCACTGAAGCTTTCTTT | CAWGLGGTEAFF
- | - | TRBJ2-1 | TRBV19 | TGTGCCAGTAGTATTGGAGCGGCGGGCTACAATGAGCAGTTCTTC | CASSIGAAGYNEQFF
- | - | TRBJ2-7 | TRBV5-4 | TGTGCCAGCAGCTTCGAGACAGTTGAGCAGTACTTC | CASSFETVEQYF
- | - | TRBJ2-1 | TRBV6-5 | TGTGCCAGCAGCCCTTTTTTAGCCTACAATGAGCAGTTCTTC | CASSPFLAYNEQFF
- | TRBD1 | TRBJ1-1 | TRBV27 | TGTGCCAGCAGTTTATACAGGGGTGACACTGAAGCTTTCTTT | CASSLYRGDTEAFF
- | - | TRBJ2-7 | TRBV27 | TGTGCCAGCAGTTTAGGAACTGGGCTCGAGCAGTACTTC | CASSLGTGLEQYF
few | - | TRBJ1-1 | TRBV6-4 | TGTGCCAGCAGTGATGGCGGGGAAGCTTTCTTT | CASSDGGEAFF
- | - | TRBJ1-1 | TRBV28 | TGTGCCAGCGGGGGTTTAGATCGGGGGGGTCCCAACACTGAAGCTTTCTTT | CASGGLDRGGPNTEAFF
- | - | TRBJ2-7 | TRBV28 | TGTGCCAGCAGTTCGCGAGGGCTCTACGAGCAGTACTTC | CASSSRGLYEQYF
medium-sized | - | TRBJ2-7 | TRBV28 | TGTGCCACCAACAGGTTTTCTACTTCCTACGAGCAGTACTTC | CATNRFSTSYEQYF
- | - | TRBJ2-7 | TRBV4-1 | TGCGCCAGCAGCCAAGTGACCGGGTCCGACTACGAGCAGTACTTC | CASSQVTGSDYEQYF
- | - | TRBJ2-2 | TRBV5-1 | TGCGCCAGCAGCTCAGGAGGCACCGGGGAGCTGTTTTTT | CASSSGGTGELFF
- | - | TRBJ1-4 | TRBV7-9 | TGTGCCAGCAGCTATGTAAATGAAAAACTGTTTTTT | CASSYVNEKLFF
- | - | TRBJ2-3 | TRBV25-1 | TGTGCCAGCAGTGAATCTGGGACACCAGCGTCAGATACGCAGTATTTT | CASSESGTPASDTQYF
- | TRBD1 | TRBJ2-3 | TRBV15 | TGTGCCACCAGCACCTCCGGGACAGGGGACTATAAGAGCACAGATACGCAGTATTTT | CATSTSGTGDYKSTDTQYF
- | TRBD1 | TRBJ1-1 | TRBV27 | TGTGCCAGCAGTCCTTTGACAGGGATGAACACTGAAGCTTTCTTT | CASSPLTGMNTEAFF
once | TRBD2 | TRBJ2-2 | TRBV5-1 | TGCGCCAGCAGCTTGGGGCTAGCGGGTCTATGGAACACCGGGGAGCTGTTTTTT | CASSLGLAGLWNTGELFF
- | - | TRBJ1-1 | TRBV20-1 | TGCAGTACGGAGGAAAACACTGAAGCTTTCTTT | CSTEENTEAFF
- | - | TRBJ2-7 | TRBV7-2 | TGTGCCAGCAGCCTGCAGGGGGGAAGCTACGAGCAGTACTTC | CASSLQGGSYEQYF
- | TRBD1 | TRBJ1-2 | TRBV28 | TGTGCCAGCAGGGACAGGGAAGGGGGGGGGTATGGCTACACCTTC | CASRDREGGGYGYTF
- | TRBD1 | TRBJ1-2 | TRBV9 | TGTGCCAGCAGCTCCCGCAGGGGGAATGGCTACACCTTC | CASSSRRGNGYTF
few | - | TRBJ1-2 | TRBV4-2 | TGTGCCAGCAGCTATCTCGGGGGCTACACCTTC | CASSYLGGYTF
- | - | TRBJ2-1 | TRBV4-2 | TGTGCCAGCAGCCAATTAGGGTCTAGCGACGGTACAGGTGAGCAGTTCTTC | CASSQLGSSDGTGEQFF
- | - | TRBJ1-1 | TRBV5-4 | TGTGCCAGCAGTAACAGGGTGAACACTGAAGCTTTCTTT | CASSNRVNTEAFF
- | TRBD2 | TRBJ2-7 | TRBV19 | TGTGCCAGTAGTTATTCGACTAGCTCTTCTGGGGAGCAGTACTTC | CASSYSTSSSGEQYF